Shown below are 20 T cell receptor beta chains from a single sample sequenced in a study of cytotoxic CD8 clonotypes in ibrutinib-treated CLL. Repertoires were generated with immunoSEQ multiplex PCR, while TCRdb's copy carries only in-frame clones and drops some. The sample has approximately 340,000 clones, under 70% seen once. The material was PBMCs, obtained after 36 months of ibrutinib treatment. These receptors were taken from a human donor with chronic lymphocytic leukemia.

This clone came up a few times. The genes are TRBV5-1 and TRBJ2-7, with no clear D. The CDR3 totals 13 residues. Trimming stripped 6 bases from V and 4 bases from J, with 14 bases between. Germline CDR1 and CDR2: SGHRS and YFSETQ. CDR3 bases: TGCGCCAGCAAGAGCCTTTTCCAATACGAGCAGTACTTC. Translating it yields CASKSLFQYEQYF.

This clone was seen a single time. The chain recombines TRBV7-9 with TRBJ2-2; tentatively, D is TRBD2 (6 bases). This CDR3 is 14 amino acids long. V lost 5 bases and J 5 bases, leaving 12 bases between the germline ends. The germline gives CDR1 SEHNR, CDR2 FQNEAQ (reference sequence). The CDR3 nucleotides read TGTGCCAGCAGCCCCCGCGGAGGGACCGGGGAGCTGTTTTTT. This encodes CASSPRGGTGELFF.

This clone appeared a few times. The V and J genes are TRBV7-2 and TRBJ2-7; no firm D call. CDR3 length: 14 residues. Trimming took 4 bases from V and 6 from J, leaving 16 bases between them. Germline values: CDR1 SGHTA, CDR2 FQGNSA. This CDR3 reads CASSSSTILPEQYF. In DNA form, the CDR3 reads TGTGCCAGCAGCTCCTCTACGATACTACCCGAGCAGTACTTC.

This clone was counted only a few times. The chain joins TRBV2 to TRBJ1-2, with 8 nucleotides matching TRBD1. Germline V gene data show CDR1 as SNHLY and CDR2 as FYNNEI. There are 13 residues in the CDR3. V lost 1 base, J lost 8 bases, and 3 bases stayed unmatched. CDR3 loop: CASSEDRGYGYTF. CDR3 sequence (DNA): TGTGCCAGCAGTGAAGACAGGGGGTACGGCTACACCTTC. Based on the CDR3 plus reference TRBV2 and TRBJ1-2, the full variable domain is EPEVTQTPSHQVTQMGQEVILRCVPISNHLYFYWYRQILGQKVEFLVSFYNNEISEKSEIFDDQFSVERPDGSNFTLKIRSTKLEDSAMYFCASSEDRGYGYTFGSGTRLTVV.

This clone is a singleton in its sample. CDR3 DNA sequence: TGCGCCAGCAGCTTCGGACAGGGAACTTGGGGCACTGAAGCTTTCTTT. This encodes CASSFGQGTWGTEAFF. The chain links TRBV5-1 to TRBJ1-1, with 8 bases identical to TRBD1. V trimming: 2 bases; J trimming: 4 bases; junction bases outside the gene matches: 10. The germline V gene has CDR1 SGHRS and CDR2 YFSETQ. CDR3 length: 16 residues.

In its sample, this clone was seen a few times. The chain combines TRBV9 with TRBJ1-3; D not resolved. This CDR3 has 15 amino acids. The germline V gene has CDR1 SGDLS and CDR2 YYNGEE. Trimming shortened V by 0 bases and J by 0 bases, and 7 bases separated the two germline ends. The CDR3 loop is CASSVGSDSGNTIYF. CDR3 sequence (DNA): TGTGCCAGCAGCGTAGGGTCAGACTCTGGAAACACCATATATTTT.

In regard to this clone: The sample contains more than one DNA sequence encoding this CDR3. This rearrangement joins TRBV9 to TRBJ2-2, with D perhaps matching TRBD1 or TRBD2 (5 bases each). The CDR3 extends over 15 amino acids. Trimming took off 0 bases at V and 2 bases at J, with 8 bases between the two ends. The germline V gene encodes CDR1 SGDLS and CDR2 YYNGEE. CDR3 residues: CASSVGGSNTGELFF. The CDR3 nucleotides read TGTGCCAGCAGCGTAGGGGGGTCAAACACCGGGGAGCTGTTTTTT.

This clone was detected only a few times. V usage is TRBV7-2 and J usage is TRBJ1-2; TRBD1 aligns across 9 bases. Germline V gene sequence: CDR1 SGHTA, CDR2 FQGNSA. This CDR3 has 13 amino acids. V was pared by 3 bases and J by 6 bases, with 2 bases of the junction left unmatched. The CDR3 DNA reads as TGTGCCAGCAGCTTCGGGACAGGGAATGGCTACACCTTC. This sequence encodes CASSFGTGNGYTF.

The chain is built from TRBV5-1 and TRBJ2-6; D gene uncertain. The CDR3 extends over 13 amino acids. V dropped 7 bases and J dropped 2 bases, with 7 bases sitting between them. Germline V gives CDR1 SGHRS, CDR2 YFSETQ. The CDR3 spells CASGTAGANVLTF. CDR3 nucleotides: TGCGCCAGCGGAACTGCTGGGGCCAACGTCCTGACTTTC.

V is TRBV2 and J is TRBJ2-1; 8 bases align to TRBD2. This CDR3 has 15 amino acids. V was clipped by 10 bases and J by 10 bases; unmatched bases: 18. From germline, CDR1 is SNHLY and CDR2 FYNNEI. CDR3 coding DNA: TGTGCCACCCAAATCTTGTCTGGGACTAGGTCCGAGCAGTTCTTC. As protein: CATQILSGTRSEQFF.

A remark on this clone: Other nucleotide sequences from this sample produce the same CDR3. The J gene is TRBJ2-7, the V gene TRBV2; D is ambiguous. The ends were cut back, 1 base at V and 4 bases at J, with 2 bases in the middle. This CDR3 is 11 amino acids long. The germline CDR1 and CDR2 sequences are SNHLY and FYNNEI. The CDR3 loop reads CASSEGYEQYF. CDR3 coding DNA: TGTGCCAGCAGTGAAGGATACGAGCAGTACTTC.

V usage is TRBV9 and J usage is TRBJ2-1, with D perhaps TRBD1 or TRBD2 (5 bases each). The CDR3 is made up of 17 amino acids. Germline V CDR1 and CDR2: SGDLS, YYNGEE. V was cut by 1 base and J by 5 bases, with 19 bases left in between. CDR3 DNA sequence: TGTGCCAGCAGCGTAAGGCCCACGAGGGGCCCCCACAATGAGCAGTTCTTC. The encoded protein is CASSVRPTRGPHNEQFF.

V usage is TRBV6-1 and J usage is TRBJ2-3; 9 positions match TRBD1. V lost 8 bases to trimming and J lost 1 base; unmatched junction nucleotides: 4. This CDR3 spans 14 amino acids. CDR1 and CDR2 from the germline V gene are MNHNS and SASEGT. The CDR3 region is CASGRTGGTDTQYF. DNA for the CDR3: TGTGCCAGCGGCCGGACAGGGGGCACAGATACGCAGTATTTT.

The V call is TRBV5-6, the J call TRBJ2-7; 7 nucleotides match TRBD2. In germline, CDR1 is SGHDT, CDR2 YYEEEE. The CDR3 extends over 14 amino acids. The junction had 5 bases not matched to a gene; V was cut back by 4 bases and J by 1 base. CDR3 sequence: CASSPWGGSYEQYF. CDR3 DNA: TGTGCCAGCAGCCCGTGGGGGGGTTCCTACGAGCAGTACTTC.

V is TRBV11-1 and J is TRBJ2-3; 14 nucleotides match TRBD2. CDR1 and CDR2 (germline): SGHAT, FQDESV (reference sequence). The junction had 3 bases not matched to a gene; V was cut back by 0 bases and J by 7 bases. The CDR3 totals 16 residues. The CDR3 DNA is TGTGCCAGCAGCTTAGCCGGGACTAGCGGGAGTAATACGCAGTATTTT. It specifies CASSLAGTSGSNTQYF.

The rearrangement uses TRBV6-5 and TRBJ1-5; a weak D match, TRBD1 (5 bases). The germline V gene encodes CDR1 MNHEY and CDR2 SVGAGI. The CDR3 runs 13 residues. Between the trimmed V and J ends, which lost 8 bases and 4 bases, there was a span of 12 bases. In DNA form, the CDR3 reads TGTGCCAGCCGGGGCGCAGGGAATCAGCCCCAGCATTTT. It codes for CASRGAGNQPQHF.

The genes are TRBV28 and TRBJ2-2; 7 bases map to TRBD1. J gave up 1 base and V 6 bases, and 2 bases lay outside the gene matches. The germline V gene has CDR1 MDHEN and CDR2 SYDVKM. This CDR3 has 14 residues. The chain's CDR3 is CASRYRGNTGELFF. As DNA, the CDR3 is TGTGCCAGCAGGTACAGGGGGAACACCGGGGAGCTGTTTTTT.

This clone has only a few counts. The gene calls are TRBV29-1 and TRBJ1-1, with no clear D. CDR1 is SQVTM and CDR2 is ANQGSEA in the germline V gene. V was trimmed by 7 bases and J by 4 bases, leaving 10 bases between them. The CDR3 extends over 11 amino acids. The CDR3 region is CSASLGTEAFF. The CDR3 DNA sequence: TGCAGCGCCAGTTTGGGCACTGAAGCTTTCTTT. The full variable domain, rest sourced from reference TRBV29-1 and TRBJ1-1, is SAVISQKPSRDICQRGTSLTIQCQVDSQVTMMFWYRQQPGQSLTLIATANQGSEATYESGFVIDKFPISRPNLTFSTLTVSNMSPEDSSIYLCSASLGTEAFFGQGTRLTVV.

This clone appeared once. The chain employs TRBV5-4 and TRBJ2-5; 9 bases map to TRBD1. The germline V gene has CDR1 SGHNT and CDR2 YYREEE (reference sequence). The CDR3 is 14 amino acids. V lost 4 bases to trimming and J lost 4 bases; unmatched junction nucleotides: 5. The CDR3 DNA reads TGTGCCAGCAGCGCTACAGGGGGCTTAGAGACCCAGTACTTC. This gives the protein CASSATGGLETQYF.

The chain employs TRBV12-1 and TRBJ2-4; TRBD1 reflects the table's D call only, with no check against the DNA. TRBV12-1 is a known pseudogene. There are 16 residues in the CDR3. The CDR3 nucleotides are TGTGCCAGCAGCCATACAGCTCAGGGAGCCAAAAACATTCAGTACTTC. Its translation is CASSHTAQGAKNIQYF.